This TCR beta chain was identified in a study of cytomegalovirus exposure and HLA in healthy donors. Study-level findings and limits: The majority of CMV-associated TCR beta chains were reported as apparently HLA-restricted in a later analysis.

Concerning this clone: Its antigen is undetermined.

Primers included in the PCR were 60 Vbeta and 13 Jbeta primers. Data came from immunoSEQ multiplex PCR; TCRdb stores just in-frame clones and leaves some out. This sample has about 110,000 clones; roughly three quarters occur once, and the top ten carry approximately 11%. V was clipped by 7 bases and J by 9 bases, with 15 bases between them. Germline-derived CDR1 and CDR2 are MNHEY and SMNVEV (reference sequence). There are 13 residues in the CDR3. The gene calls are TRBV27 and TRBJ2-2, with D tentatively TRBD1 (6 bases). The sequence came from a man in his forties in good health and CMV-seropositive. The specimen sequenced was PBMCs. CDR3 sequence reads: CASITGFHRELFF. Written as DNA, the CDR3 is TGTGCCAGCATAACAGGGTTCCACCGGGAGCTGTTTTTT.